This T cell receptor beta chain was captured by sequencing in a study of T cells after yellow fever vaccination. Study observations and caveats: Clonotypes appearing in both CD4 and CD8 compartments existed, and their share was small.

As concerns this clonotype: Its target is not known.

One entry per CDR3 protein, called by TCRdb with MiXCR from the 5' RACE reads. This table has about 580,000 distinct CDR3 sequences, roughly a sixth appearing once. This TCR derives from a man aged 18-30 years who received the YFV17D yellow fever vaccine. Source: PBMCs, taken about 5 days after the first yellow fever vaccination.

The DNA for the CDR3 is TGTGCCAGCAGTCTCTTCGGCGGCCCTAATGAAAAACTGTTTTTT. The encoded protein is CASSLFGGPNEKLFF. The chain employs TRBV11-2 and TRBJ1-4; D unclear. Germline V gives CDR1 SGHAT, CDR2 FQNNGV. The V end lost 6 bases, the J end lost 3 bases, and 14 bases lay between the germline ends. CDR3 length: 15 residues.